This T cell receptor (beta chain) stems from a study of CD8 T cells in ankylosing spondylitis. Ten or more counts support this clonotype. This CDR3 is built from 13 residues. V lost 2 bases and J 2 bases, leaving 3 bases between the germline ends. Germline V lookup: CDR1 KGHSH, CDR2 LQKENI. TCRdb reanalysed the 5' RACE reads using MiXCR and keeps one entry per CDR3 protein. The sample consists of about 220,000 distinct CDR3 sequences, roughly a tenth of them appearing once. This rearrangement joins TRBV18 to TRBJ2-2, with no clear D. The receptor was isolated from a male donor with ankylosing spondylitis or in good health (not recorded which). Specimen: blood, either unsorted or a sorted T cell fraction (not recorded which). CDR3: CASSPVNTGELFF. CDR3 sequence (DNA): TGTGCCAGCTCACCAGTAAACACCGGGGAGCTGTTTTTT.